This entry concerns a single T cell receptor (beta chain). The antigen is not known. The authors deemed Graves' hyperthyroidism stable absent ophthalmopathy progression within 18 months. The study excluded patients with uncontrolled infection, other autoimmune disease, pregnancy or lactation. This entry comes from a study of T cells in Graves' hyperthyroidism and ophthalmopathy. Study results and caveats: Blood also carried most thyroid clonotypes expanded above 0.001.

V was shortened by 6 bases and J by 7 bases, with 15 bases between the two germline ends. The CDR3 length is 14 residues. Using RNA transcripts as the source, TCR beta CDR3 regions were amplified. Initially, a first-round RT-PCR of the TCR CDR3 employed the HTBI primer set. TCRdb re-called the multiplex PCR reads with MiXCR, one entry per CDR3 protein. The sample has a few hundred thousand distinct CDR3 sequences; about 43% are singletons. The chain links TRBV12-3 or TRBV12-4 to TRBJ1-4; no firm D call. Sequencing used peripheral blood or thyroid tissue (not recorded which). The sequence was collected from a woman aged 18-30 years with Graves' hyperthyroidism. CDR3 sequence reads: CASREPLGTEKLFF. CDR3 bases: TGTGCCAGCAGGGAACCGCTGGGCACTGAAAAACTGTTTTTT.